This is a list of T cell receptor beta chains from one sample in a study of T cell changes during pregnancy in multiple sclerosis. Clones were read by immunoSEQ multiplex PCR, and TCRdb kept only the in-frame ones, dropping some. In the table there are approximately 94,000 clones, approximately 90% of which are singletons. Sequenced here: peripheral blood, sampled after pregnancy. The receptor source for this set is a female donor with multiple sclerosis, enrolled in a pregnancy study. Each CDR3 is given without its conserved first and last residue. Each record gives: V gene, clone size, CDR3 protein. The listing skips clone size in some rows; elsewhere it reads once, few, many or a size class.

V: TRBV2
size: once
CDR3: ASSEEGQGNYGYT

V: TRBV2
size: .
CDR3: ASSESLAGAFEQF

V: TRBV5-6
size: .
CDR3: ASSFQGSNQPQH

V: TRBV7-7
size: .
CDR3: ASSTGVQETQY

V: TRBV2
size: .
CDR3: ASERESNQPQH

V: TRBV7-7
size: .
CDR3: ASSLSWASGINTGELF

V: TRBV7-2
size: once
CDR3: ASSRQVNYGYT

V: TRBV5-1
size: .
CDR3: ASSLAKVQGSTGELF

V: TRBV9
size: .
CDR3: ASSLGTANTYEQY

V: TRBV4-1
size: .
CDR3: ASSRIAGGLVNTEAF

V: TRBV7-8
size: .
CDR3: ASSLLAGGVEQY

V: TRBV11-1
size: once
CDR3: ASSLDLFSGQETQY

V: TRBV21-1
size: .
CDR3: ASSKRRQGDEQF

V: TRBV19
size: .
CDR3: ASSTGTGRRDYGYT

V: TRBV6-6
size: .
CDR3: ASEETGGSNEQY

V: TRBV28
size: .
CDR3: ASSLLRGTNSPLH

V: TRBV6-6
size: .
CDR3: ASSYEGLKQF

V: TRBV7-2
size: few
CDR3: ASSWTGIGEKLF